This T cell receptor (beta chain) was found in a study of blood T cell repertoires in COVID-19. Within 2 weeks of study entry, exposed participants had contacted a PCR-confirmed or clinician-diagnosed COVID-19 case. The trim removed 6 bases at V and 12 bases at J, leaving 11 bases unmatched. There are 13 residues in the CDR3. In the authors' workflow: By means of reference gene primer amplification, nucleated cell counts were estimated. Clones were read by immunoSEQ multiplex PCR, and TCRdb kept only the in-frame ones, dropping some. V and J calls and clone size are those listed in that table; D and trimming were worked out from the DNA. The data hold around 340,000 clones, with about nine tenths observed a single time.

The sample consisted of PBMCs or T cells enriched from blood (not recorded which). This TCR came from a woman aged 25 to 39 who had been exposed to COVID-19. This chain joins TRBV12-3 or TRBV12-4 and TRBJ2-1, with TRBD1 matching 7 bases. The CDR3 loop is CASRYDRVRGQFF. Written as DNA, the CDR3 is TGTGCCAGCAGATATGACAGGGTAAGGGGGCAGTTCTTC.